There are a few counts of the clone carrying this T cell receptor beta chain. Here immunoSEQ multiplex PCR was the method, and the copy in TCRdb shows in-frame clones only, minus some. The sample has nearly 110,000 clones; just under 95% are singletons. This entry comes from a study of T cell changes during pregnancy in multiple sclerosis. Trimming removed 6 bases at V and 1 base at J, with 12 bases between. The CDR3 covers 14 residues. Germline CDR1 is LNHDA and CDR2 is SQIVND (reference sequence). The chain is built from TRBV19 and TRBJ1-1; maybe TRBD1 (5 bases). Sequences were derived from peripheral blood, sampled in the third trimester of pregnancy. The origin of this receptor is a female donor in good health, enrolled as a control in a pregnancy study. The CDR3 loop reads CASRPSTGNTEAFF. In nucleotides, the CDR3 is TGTGCCAGTAGGCCCTCTACAGGGAACACTGAAGCTTTCTTT.